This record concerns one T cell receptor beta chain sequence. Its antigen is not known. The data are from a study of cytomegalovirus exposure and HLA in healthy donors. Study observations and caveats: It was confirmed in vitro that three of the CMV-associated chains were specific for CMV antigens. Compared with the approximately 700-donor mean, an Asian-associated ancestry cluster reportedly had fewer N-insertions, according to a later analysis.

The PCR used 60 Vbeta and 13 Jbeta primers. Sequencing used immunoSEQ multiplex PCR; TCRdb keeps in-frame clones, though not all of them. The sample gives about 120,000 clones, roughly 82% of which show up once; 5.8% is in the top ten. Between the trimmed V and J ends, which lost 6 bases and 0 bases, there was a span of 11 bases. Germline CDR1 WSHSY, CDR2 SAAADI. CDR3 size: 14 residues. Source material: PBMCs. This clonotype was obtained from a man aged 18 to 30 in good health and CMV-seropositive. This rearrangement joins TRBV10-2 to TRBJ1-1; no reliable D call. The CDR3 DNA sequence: TGCGCCAGCAGGGGAGAAATCGTGAACACTGAAGCTTTCTTT. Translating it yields CASRGEIVNTEAFF.